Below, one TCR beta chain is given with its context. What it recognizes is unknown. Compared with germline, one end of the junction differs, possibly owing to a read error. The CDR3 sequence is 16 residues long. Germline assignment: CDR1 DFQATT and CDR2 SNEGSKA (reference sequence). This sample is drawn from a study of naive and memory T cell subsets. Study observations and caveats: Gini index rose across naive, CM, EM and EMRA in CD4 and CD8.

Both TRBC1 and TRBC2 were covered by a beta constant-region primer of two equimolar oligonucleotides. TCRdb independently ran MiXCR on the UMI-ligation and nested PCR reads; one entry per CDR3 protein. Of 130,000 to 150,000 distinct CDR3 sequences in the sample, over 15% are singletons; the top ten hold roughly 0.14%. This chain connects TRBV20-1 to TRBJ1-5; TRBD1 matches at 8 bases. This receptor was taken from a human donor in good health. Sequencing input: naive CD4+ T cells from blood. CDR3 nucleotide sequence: TGCAGTGCGGTTAACCGGGACAGGTCCACGAATCAGCCCCAGAATTTT. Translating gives CSAVNRDRSTNQPQNF.